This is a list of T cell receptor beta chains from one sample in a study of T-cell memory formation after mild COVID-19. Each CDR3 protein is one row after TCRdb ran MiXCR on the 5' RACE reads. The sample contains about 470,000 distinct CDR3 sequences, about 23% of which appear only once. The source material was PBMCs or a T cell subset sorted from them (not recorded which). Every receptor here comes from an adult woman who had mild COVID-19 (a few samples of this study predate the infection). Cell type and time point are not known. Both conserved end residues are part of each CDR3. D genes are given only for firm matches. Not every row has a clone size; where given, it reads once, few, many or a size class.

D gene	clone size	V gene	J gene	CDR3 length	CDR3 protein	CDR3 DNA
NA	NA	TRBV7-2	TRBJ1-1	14	CASSLDRLNPEAFF	TGTGCCAGCAGCTTAGACAGGCTCAATCCTGAAGCTTTCTTT
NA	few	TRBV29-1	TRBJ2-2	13	CSAGTGSTGELFF	TGCAGCGCTGGAACAGGGTCTACCGGGGAGCTGTTTTTT
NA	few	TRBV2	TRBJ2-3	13	CATGKDMADTQYF	TGTGCCACCGGGAAGGATATGGCAGATACGCAGTATTTT
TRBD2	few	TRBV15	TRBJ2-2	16	CATSRTLAGDTGELFF	TGTGCCACCAGCAGAACACTAGCGGGAGACACCGGGGAGCTGTTTTTT
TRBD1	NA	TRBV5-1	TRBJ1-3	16	CASSGGQRTSGNTIYF	TGCGCCAGCAGCGGGGGACAGAGAACCTCTGGAAACACCATATATTTT
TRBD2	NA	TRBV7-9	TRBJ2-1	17	CASSPRLAGGRGNEQFF	TGTGCCAGCAGCCCTCGACTAGCGGGGGGGAGGGGCAATGAGCAGTTCTTC
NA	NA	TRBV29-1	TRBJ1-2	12	CSVDSRTMGYTF	TGCAGCGTTGACTCACGGACTATGGGCTACACCTTC
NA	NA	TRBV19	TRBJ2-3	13	CASLRGDTDTQYF	TGTGCCAGCCTCCGAGGGGACACAGATACGCAGTATTTT
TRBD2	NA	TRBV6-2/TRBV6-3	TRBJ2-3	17	CASSQLAGGPRTDTQYF	TGTGCCAGCAGCCAGCTAGCGGGAGGGCCGAGAACAGATACGCAGTATTTT
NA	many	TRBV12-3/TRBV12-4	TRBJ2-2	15	CASSWVSGYPGELFF	TGTGCCAGCAGTTGGGTATCAGGGTACCCCGGGGAGCTGTTTTTT
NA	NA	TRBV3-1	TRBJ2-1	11	CAVGSYNEQFF	TGTGCCGTTGGGTCCTACAATGAGCAGTTCTTC
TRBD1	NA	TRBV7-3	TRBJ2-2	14	CASSTTGGPGELFF	TGTGCCAGCAGCACGACAGGGGGCCCCGGGGAGCTGTTTTTT
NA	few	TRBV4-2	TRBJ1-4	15	CASSQEWQGNEKLFF	TGTGCCAGCAGCCAAGAATGGCAGGGTAATGAAAAACTGTTTTTT
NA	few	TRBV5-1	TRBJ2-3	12	CASSVARDTQYF	TGCGCCAGCAGCGTGGCAAGGGATACGCAGTATTTT
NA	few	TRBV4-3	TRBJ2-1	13	CASSQYRDYEQFF	TGCGCCAGCAGCCAATACCGGGACTATGAGCAGTTCTTC
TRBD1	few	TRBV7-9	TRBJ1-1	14	CATYLQGASTEAFF	TGTGCCACCTACCTACAGGGGGCGAGCACTGAAGCTTTCTTT